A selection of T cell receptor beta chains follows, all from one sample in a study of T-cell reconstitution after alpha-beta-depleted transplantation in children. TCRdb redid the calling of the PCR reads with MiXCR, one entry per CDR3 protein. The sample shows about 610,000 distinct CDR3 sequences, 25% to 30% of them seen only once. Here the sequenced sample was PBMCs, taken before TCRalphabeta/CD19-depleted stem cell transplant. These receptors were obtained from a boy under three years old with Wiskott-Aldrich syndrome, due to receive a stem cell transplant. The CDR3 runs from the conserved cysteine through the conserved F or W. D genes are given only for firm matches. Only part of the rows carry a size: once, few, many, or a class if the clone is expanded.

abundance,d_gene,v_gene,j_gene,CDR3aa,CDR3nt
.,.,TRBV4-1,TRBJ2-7,CASSQGFGGITDEQYF,TGCGCCAGCAGCCAAGGCTTCGGGGGCATAACTGACGAGCAGTACTTC
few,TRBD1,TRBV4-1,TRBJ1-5,CASSPLGQGQTQPQHF,TGCGCCAGCAGCCCGCTGGGACAGGGCCAGACTCAGCCCCAGCATTTT
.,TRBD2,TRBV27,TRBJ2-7,CASSLSISGRQYF,TGTGCCAGCAGTTTATCGATAAGCGGGAGGCAGTACTTC
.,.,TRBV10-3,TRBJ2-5,CAISGGVGDSEYF,TGTGCCATCAGTGGTGGGGTAGGGGACTCCGAGTACTTC
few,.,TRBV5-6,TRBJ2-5,CASSFGLAKETQYF,TGTGCCAGCAGCTTTGGGCTAGCGAAAGAGACCCAGTACTTC
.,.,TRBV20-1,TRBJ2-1,CSARDLGGGTYNEQFF,TGCAGTGCTAGAGATCTCGGGGGAGGCACCTACAATGAGCAGTTCTTC
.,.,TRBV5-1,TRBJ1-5,CASSLDGGPNQPQHF,TGCGCCAGCAGCTTGGATGGGGGTCCCAATCAGCCCCAGCATTTT
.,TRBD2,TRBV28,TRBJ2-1,CASGLTSGSDEQFF,TGTGCCAGCGGCTTGACTAGCGGGAGCGATGAGCAGTTCTTC
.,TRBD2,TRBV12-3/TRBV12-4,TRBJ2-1,CASSPRTSGRGEQFF,TGTGCCAGCAGCCCCCGGACTAGCGGGAGGGGTGAGCAGTTCTTC
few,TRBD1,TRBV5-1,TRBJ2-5,CASFYRGEETQYF,TGCGCCAGCTTCTACAGGGGGGAAGAGACCCAGTACTTC
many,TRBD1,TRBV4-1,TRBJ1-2,CASSKTGQGAYGYTF,TGCGCCAGCAGCAAGACCGGACAGGGGGCGTATGGCTACACCTTC
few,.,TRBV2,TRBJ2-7,CASSGPESSYEQYF,TGTGCCAGCAGCGGCCCGGAAAGCTCCTACGAGCAGTACTTC
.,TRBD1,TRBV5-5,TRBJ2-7,CASSHNRDSKQYF,TGTGCCAGCAGCCACAACCGGGACAGTAAGCAGTACTTC
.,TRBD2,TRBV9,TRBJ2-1,CASSLEGLAGPYNEQFF,TGTGCCAGCAGCCTGGAGGGACTAGCGGGGCCCTACAATGAGCAGTTCTTC
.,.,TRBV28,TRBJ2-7,CASHRAVPYEQYF,TGTGCCAGCCACAGGGCTGTTCCCTACGAGCAGTACTTC
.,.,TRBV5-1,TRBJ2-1,CASSLDGQGRNEQFF,TGCGCCAGCAGCTTGGACGGCCAGGGCCGGAATGAGCAGTTCTTC
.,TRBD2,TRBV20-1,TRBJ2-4,CSARLAGVAKNIQYF,TGCAGTGCTCGACTAGCGGGGGTAGCCAAAAACATTCAGTACTTC
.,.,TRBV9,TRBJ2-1,CASSMGTGLYNEQFF,TGTGCCAGCAGCATGGGGACTGGCCTATACAATGAGCAGTTCTTC
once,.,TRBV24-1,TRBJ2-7,CATSDGTGTYEQYF,TGTGCCACCAGCGACGGGACTGGTACCTACGAGCAGTACTTC
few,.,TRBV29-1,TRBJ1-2,CSVGRDNYGYTF,TGCAGCGTTGGGAGGGATAACTATGGCTACACCTTC
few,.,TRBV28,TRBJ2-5,CASSLVRRGVETQYF,TGTGCCAGCAGTTTAGTCCGCAGGGGAGTAGAGACCCAGTACTTC
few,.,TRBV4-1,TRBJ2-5,CASSQDRAEETQYF,TGCGCCAGCAGCCAAGATCGGGCAGAGGAGACCCAGTACTTC
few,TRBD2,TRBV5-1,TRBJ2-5,CASSTSGRGETQYF,TGCGCCAGCAGCACTAGCGGGAGAGGAGAGACCCAGTACTTC
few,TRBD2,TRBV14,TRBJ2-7,CASSELSGDLYEQYF,TGTGCCAGCAGCGAACTCAGCGGGGACCTATACGAGCAGTACTTC
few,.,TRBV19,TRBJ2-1,CASSMRGGLLGNEQFF,TGTGCCAGTAGTATGAGAGGTGGACTGCTGGGGAATGAGCAGTTCTTC
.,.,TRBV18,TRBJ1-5,CASSPPKTKGGNQPQHF,TGTGCCAGCTCACCACCGAAAACTAAGGGCGGCAATCAGCCCCAGCATTTT
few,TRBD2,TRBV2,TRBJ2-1,CASSEASVAGLGYNEQFF,TGTGCCAGCAGTGAAGCGTCGGTAGCGGGATTAGGCTACAATGAGCAGTTCTTC
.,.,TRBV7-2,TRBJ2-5,CASSSPWTEQETQYF,TGTGCCAGCAGCAGTCCGTGGACCGAACAAGAGACCCAGTACTTC
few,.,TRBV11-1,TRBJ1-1,CATSNTEAFF,TGTGCCACTTCGAACACTGAAGCTTTCTTT
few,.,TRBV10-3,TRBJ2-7,CAISESTKRTYEQYF,TGTGCCATCAGTGAGTCAACAAAGCGGACCTACGAGCAGTACTTC
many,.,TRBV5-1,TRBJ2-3,CASSRDRTDTQYF,TGTGCCAGCAGCCGAGACCGCACAGATACGCAGTATTTT
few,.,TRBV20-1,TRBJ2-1,CSATSGHIEQFF,TGCAGTGCCACCAGCGGGCATATTGAGCAGTTCTTC
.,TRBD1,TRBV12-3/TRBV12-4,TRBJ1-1,CASSLQGAEAFF,TGTGCCAGCAGCCTCCAGGGGGCTGAAGCTTTCTTT
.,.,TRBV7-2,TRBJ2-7,CASSIKYEQYF,TGTGCCAGCAGCATAAAATACGAGCAGTACTTC
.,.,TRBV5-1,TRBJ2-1,CASSLAARGSDEQFF,TGCGCCAGCAGCTTGGCTGCCAGGGGTTCTGATGAGCAGTTCTTC
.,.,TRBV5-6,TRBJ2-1,CASSLRSRIRDNEQFF,TGTGCCAGCAGCTTGAGGAGTAGGATTAGGGACAATGAGCAGTTCTTC
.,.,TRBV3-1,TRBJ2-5,CASSQESIAYRIYQETQYF,TGTGCCAGCAGCCAAGAATCCATTGCCTACAGGATCTACCAAGAGACCCAGTACTTC
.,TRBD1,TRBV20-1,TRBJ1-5,CSVSDRGFFGNQPQHF,TGCAGTGTCTCGGACAGGGGCTTTTTTGGCAATCAGCCCCAGCATTTT
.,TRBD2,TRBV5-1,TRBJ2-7,CASTPGAAGGYEQYF,TGCGCCAGCACCCCGGGAGCGGCGGGAGGCTACGAGCAGTACTTC
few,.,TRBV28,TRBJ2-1,CASSPVVAIYNEQFF,TGTGCCAGCAGTCCCGTGGTAGCGATCTACAATGAGCAGTTCTTC
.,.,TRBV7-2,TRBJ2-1,CASSPTPNGNEQFF,TGTGCCAGCAGTCCGACCCCGAACGGCAATGAGCAGTTCTTC
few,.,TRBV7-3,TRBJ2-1,CASSHRQGGHNEQFF,TGTGCCAGCAGCCACAGACAAGGGGGGCACAATGAGCAGTTCTTC
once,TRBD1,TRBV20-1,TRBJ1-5,CSAEDRGHNQPQHF,TGCAGTGCTGAGGACAGGGGGCACAATCAGCCCCAGCATTTT